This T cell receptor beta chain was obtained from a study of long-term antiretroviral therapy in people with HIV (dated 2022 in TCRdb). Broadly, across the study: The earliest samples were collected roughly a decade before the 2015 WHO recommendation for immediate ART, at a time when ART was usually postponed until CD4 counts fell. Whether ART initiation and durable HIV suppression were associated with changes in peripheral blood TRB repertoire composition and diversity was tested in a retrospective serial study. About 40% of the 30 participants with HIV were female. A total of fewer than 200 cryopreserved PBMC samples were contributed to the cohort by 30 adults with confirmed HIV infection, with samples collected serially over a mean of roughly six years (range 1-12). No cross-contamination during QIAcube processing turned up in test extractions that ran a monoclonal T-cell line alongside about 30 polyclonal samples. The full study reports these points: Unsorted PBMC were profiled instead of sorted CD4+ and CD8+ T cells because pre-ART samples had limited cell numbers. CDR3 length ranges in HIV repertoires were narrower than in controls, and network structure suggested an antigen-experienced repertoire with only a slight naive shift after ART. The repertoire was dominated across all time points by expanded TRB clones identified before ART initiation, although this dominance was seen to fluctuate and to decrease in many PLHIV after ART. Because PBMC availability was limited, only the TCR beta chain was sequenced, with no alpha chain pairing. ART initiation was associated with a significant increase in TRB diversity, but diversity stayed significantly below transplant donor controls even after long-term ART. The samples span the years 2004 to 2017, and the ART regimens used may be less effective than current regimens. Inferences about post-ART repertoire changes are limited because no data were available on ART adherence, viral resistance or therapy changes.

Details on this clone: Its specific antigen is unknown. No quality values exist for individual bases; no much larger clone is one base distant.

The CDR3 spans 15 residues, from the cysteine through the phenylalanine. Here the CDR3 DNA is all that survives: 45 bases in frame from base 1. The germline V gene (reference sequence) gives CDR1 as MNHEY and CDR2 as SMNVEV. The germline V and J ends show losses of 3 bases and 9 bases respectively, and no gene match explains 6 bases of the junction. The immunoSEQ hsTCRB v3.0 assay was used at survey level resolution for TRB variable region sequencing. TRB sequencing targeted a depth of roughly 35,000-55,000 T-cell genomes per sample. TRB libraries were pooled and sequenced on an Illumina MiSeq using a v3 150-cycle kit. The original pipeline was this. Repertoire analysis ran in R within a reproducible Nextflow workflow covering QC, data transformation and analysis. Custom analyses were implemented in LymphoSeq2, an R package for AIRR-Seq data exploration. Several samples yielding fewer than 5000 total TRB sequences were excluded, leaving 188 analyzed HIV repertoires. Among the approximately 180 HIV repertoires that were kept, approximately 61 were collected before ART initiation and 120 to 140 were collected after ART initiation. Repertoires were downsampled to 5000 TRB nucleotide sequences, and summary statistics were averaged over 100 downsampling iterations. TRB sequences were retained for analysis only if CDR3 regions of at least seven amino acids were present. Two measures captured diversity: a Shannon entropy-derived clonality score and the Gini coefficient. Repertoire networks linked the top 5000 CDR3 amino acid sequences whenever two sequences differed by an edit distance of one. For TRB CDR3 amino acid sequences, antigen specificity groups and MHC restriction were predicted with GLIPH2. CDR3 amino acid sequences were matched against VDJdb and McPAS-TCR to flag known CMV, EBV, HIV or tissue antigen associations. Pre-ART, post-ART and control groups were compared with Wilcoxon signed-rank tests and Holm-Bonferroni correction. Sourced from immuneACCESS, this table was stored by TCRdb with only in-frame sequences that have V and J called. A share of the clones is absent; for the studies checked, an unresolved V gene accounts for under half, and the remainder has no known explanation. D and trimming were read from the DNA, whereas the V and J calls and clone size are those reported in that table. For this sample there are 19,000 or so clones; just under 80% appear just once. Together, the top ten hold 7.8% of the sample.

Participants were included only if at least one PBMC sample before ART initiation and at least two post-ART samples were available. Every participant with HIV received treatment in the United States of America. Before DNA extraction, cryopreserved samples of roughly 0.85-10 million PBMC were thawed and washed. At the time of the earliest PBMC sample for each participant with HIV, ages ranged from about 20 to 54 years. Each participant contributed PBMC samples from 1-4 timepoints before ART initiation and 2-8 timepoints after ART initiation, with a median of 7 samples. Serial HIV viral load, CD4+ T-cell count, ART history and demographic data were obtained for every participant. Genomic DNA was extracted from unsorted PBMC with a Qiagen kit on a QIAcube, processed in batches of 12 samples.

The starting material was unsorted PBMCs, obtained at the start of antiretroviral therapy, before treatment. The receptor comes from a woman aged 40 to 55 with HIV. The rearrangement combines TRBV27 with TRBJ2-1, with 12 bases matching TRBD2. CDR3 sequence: CASSFLAGGAVEQFF. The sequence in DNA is TGTGCCAGCAGTTTCCTAGCGGGGGGGGCCGTTGAGCAGTTCTTC.